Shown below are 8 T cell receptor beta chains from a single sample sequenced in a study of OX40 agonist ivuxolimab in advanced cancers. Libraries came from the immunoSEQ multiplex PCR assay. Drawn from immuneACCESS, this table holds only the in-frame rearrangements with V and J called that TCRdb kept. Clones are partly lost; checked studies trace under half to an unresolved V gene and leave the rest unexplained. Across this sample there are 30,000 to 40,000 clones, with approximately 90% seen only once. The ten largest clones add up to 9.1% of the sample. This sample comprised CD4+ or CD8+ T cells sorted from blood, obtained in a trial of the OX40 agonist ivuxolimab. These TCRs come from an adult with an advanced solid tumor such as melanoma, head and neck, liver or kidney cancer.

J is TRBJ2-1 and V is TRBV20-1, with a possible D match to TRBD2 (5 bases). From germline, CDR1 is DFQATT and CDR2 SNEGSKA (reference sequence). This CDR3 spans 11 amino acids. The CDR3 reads CSGIVGYEQFF. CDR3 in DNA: TGCAGCGGGATAGTGGGCTATGAGCAGTTCTTC.

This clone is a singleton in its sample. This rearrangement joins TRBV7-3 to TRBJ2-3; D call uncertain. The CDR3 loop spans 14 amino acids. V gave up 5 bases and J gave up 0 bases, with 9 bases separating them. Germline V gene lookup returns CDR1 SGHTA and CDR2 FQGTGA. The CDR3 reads CASSPHHSTDTQYF. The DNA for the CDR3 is TGTGCCAGCAGCCCCCACCATAGCACAGATACGCAGTATTTT.

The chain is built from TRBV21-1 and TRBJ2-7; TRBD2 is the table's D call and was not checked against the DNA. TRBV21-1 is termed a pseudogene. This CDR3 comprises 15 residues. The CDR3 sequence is CASSKGWEHSYEQYF. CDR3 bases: TGTGCCAGCAGCAAAGGGTGGGAGCACTCCTACGAGCAGTACTTC.

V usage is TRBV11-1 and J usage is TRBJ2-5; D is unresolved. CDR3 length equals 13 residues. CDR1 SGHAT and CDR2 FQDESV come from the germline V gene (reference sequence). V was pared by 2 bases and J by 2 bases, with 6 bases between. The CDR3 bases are TGTGCCAGCAGCTTACGCCCACAAGAGACCCAGTACTTC. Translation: CASSLRPQETQYF.

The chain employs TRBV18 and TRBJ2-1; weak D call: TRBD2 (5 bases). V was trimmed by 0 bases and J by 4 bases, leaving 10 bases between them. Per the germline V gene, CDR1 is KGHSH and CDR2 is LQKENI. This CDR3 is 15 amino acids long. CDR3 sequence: CASSPPESGYNEQFF. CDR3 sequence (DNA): TGTGCCAGCTCACCACCGGAAAGCGGATACAATGAGCAGTTCTTC.

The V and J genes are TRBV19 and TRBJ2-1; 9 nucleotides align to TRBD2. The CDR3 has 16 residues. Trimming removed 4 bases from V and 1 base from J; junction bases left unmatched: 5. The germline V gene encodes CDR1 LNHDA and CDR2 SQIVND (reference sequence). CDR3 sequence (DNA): TGTGCCAGTAGTACACTAGCGGGCGGTTCCTACAATGAGCAGTTCTTC. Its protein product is CASSTLAGGSYNEQFF.

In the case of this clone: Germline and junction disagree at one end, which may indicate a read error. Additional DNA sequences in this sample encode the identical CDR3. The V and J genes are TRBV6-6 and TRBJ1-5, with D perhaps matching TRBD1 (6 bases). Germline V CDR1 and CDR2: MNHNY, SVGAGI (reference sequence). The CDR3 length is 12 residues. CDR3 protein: CASRQENQPQHF. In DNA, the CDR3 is TGTGCTAGCAGACAGGAGAATCAGCCCCAGCATTTT.

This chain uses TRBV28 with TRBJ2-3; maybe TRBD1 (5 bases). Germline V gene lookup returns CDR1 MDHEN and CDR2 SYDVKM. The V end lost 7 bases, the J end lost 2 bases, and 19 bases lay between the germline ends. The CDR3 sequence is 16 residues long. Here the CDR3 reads CASTGSGAAYTDTQYF. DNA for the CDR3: TGTGCCAGCACCGGTAGTGGGGCGGCCTACACAGATACGCAGTATTTT.